A selection of T cell receptor beta chains follows, all from one sample in a study of Ad26.COV2.S vaccination and SARS-CoV-2 variants. Produced via immunoSEQ multiplex PCR; TCRdb's table is partial and in-frame only. The sample consists of about 480,000 clones, 70% to 90% of them appearing once. This sample comprised peripheral blood, obtained in a trial of Ad26.COV2.S vaccine versus placebo. Receptors originate from a person between 18 and 65 years old who received the Ad26.COV2.S COVID-19 vaccine or a placebo. CDR3s include the opening cysteine and the closing phenylalanine or tryptophan. The order of the fields is V gene, D gene, clone size, J gene, CDR3 DNA, CDR3 protein. D genes are given only for firm matches. The size entry is marked missing in some rows and otherwise reads once, few, many or a size class.

v_call: TRBV11-2
d_call: TRBD2
clone_size: -
j_call: TRBJ2-2
cdr3_nt: TGTGCCAGCAGCTTAGGGAGGCGGGAGTTTGCCGGGGAGCTGTTTTTT
cdr3_aa: CASSLGRREFAGELFF

v_call: TRBV29-1
d_call: -
clone_size: -
j_call: TRBJ2-2
cdr3_nt: TGCAGCGTTGCGGGGGGCCCTAACACCGGGGAGCTGTTTTTT
cdr3_aa: CSVAGGPNTGELFF

v_call: TRBV2
d_call: -
clone_size: -
j_call: TRBJ2-1
cdr3_nt: TGTGCCAGCAGCCCCAGGGGGGGAGGCCTGAATGAGCAGTTCTTC
cdr3_aa: CASSPRGGGLNEQFF

v_call: TRBV12-3/TRBV12-4
d_call: -
clone_size: -
j_call: TRBJ1-5
cdr3_nt: TGTGCCAGCAGCCCCCTGGGGGTCCAGCCCCAGCATTTT
cdr3_aa: CASSPLGVQPQHF

v_call: TRBV15
d_call: -
clone_size: -
j_call: TRBJ2-5
cdr3_nt: TGTGCCACCAGCATAGCGGAGACCCAGTACTTC
cdr3_aa: CATSIAETQYF

v_call: TRBV7-9
d_call: -
clone_size: -
j_call: TRBJ1-2
cdr3_nt: TGTGCCAGCGGCCACTCCGGGACAACTCACTATGGCTACACCTTC
cdr3_aa: CASGHSGTTHYGYTF

v_call: TRBV18
d_call: -
clone_size: -
j_call: TRBJ2-5
cdr3_nt: TGTGCCAGCTCACCACTAGGGGAGACCCAGTACTTC
cdr3_aa: CASSPLGETQYF

v_call: TRBV18
d_call: TRBD2
clone_size: -
j_call: TRBJ2-3
cdr3_nt: TGTGCCAGCTCACCAGTAGCGGGAGGGCGCACAGATACGCAGTATTTT
cdr3_aa: CASSPVAGGRTDTQYF

v_call: TRBV24-1
d_call: -
clone_size: -
j_call: TRBJ2-5
cdr3_nt: TGTGCCACCAGTCAGGGGAAAGAGACCCAGTACTTC
cdr3_aa: CATSQGKETQYF

v_call: TRBV11-2
d_call: -
clone_size: -
j_call: TRBJ1-5
cdr3_nt: TGTGCCAGCAGCTTAGGGACAAGCTCGAATCAGCCCCAGCATTTT
cdr3_aa: CASSLGTSSNQPQHF

v_call: TRBV6-5
d_call: -
clone_size: -
j_call: TRBJ1-5
cdr3_nt: TGTGCCAGCAGTCTAGGGGGGGGAGGGAGTCAGCCCCAGCATTTT
cdr3_aa: CASSLGGGGSQPQHF

v_call: TRBV7-2
d_call: -
clone_size: -
j_call: TRBJ2-7
cdr3_nt: TGTGCCAGCAGCTTAGAGGCGGGATCATCCTACGAGCAGTACTTC
cdr3_aa: CASSLEAGSSYEQYF

v_call: TRBV28
d_call: -
clone_size: -
j_call: TRBJ1-2
cdr3_nt: TGTGCCAGCAGTTCGCTACCCATTACTAACTATGGCTACACCTTC
cdr3_aa: CASSSLPITNYGYTF

v_call: TRBV28
d_call: -
clone_size: few
j_call: TRBJ2-1
cdr3_nt: TGTGCCATCTTAAAGGATCAGGGAGGTGAGCAGTTCTTC
cdr3_aa: CAILKDQGGEQFF

v_call: TRBV7-2
d_call: -
clone_size: -
j_call: TRBJ2-7
cdr3_nt: TGTGCCAGCAGCTTAGAGGAGCTATCCTACGAGCAGTACTTC
cdr3_aa: CASSLEELSYEQYF

v_call: TRBV11-2
d_call: TRBD2
clone_size: once
j_call: TRBJ2-1
cdr3_nt: TGTGCCAGCAGCTGGGGGACTAGAATCAATGAGCAGTTCTTC
cdr3_aa: CASSWGTRINEQFF

v_call: TRBV19
d_call: TRBD2
clone_size: once
j_call: TRBJ2-5
cdr3_nt: TGTGCCAGTCTCGGACTAGCGGGACCTACCCCTCAGACCCAGTACTTC
cdr3_aa: CASLGLAGPTPQTQYF

v_call: TRBV27
d_call: TRBD1
clone_size: -
j_call: TRBJ1-4
cdr3_nt: TGTGCCAGCAGTTCCGGGACAGGGTTAGAAAAACTGTTTTTT
cdr3_aa: CASSSGTGLEKLFF

v_call: TRBV5-1
d_call: -
clone_size: -
j_call: TRBJ2-2
cdr3_nt: TGCGCCAGCAGCCTAGACGGGGGGAACACCGGGGAGCTGTTTTTT
cdr3_aa: CASSLDGGNTGELFF

v_call: TRBV28
d_call: TRBD1
clone_size: -
j_call: TRBJ2-7
cdr3_nt: TGTGCCAGCATGGGGACAGGTTCTGCCTACGAGCAGTACTTC
cdr3_aa: CASMGTGSAYEQYF

v_call: TRBV6-6
d_call: TRBD1
clone_size: -
j_call: TRBJ1-2
cdr3_nt: TGTGCCAGCAGTCCCCCTACAGGGGTCGACTATGGCTACACCTTC
cdr3_aa: CASSPPTGVDYGYTF

v_call: TRBV9
d_call: -
clone_size: once
j_call: TRBJ1-5
cdr3_nt: TGTGCCAGCAGCGTAGCGTCAAGTTCCGATCAGCCCCAGCATTTT
cdr3_aa: CASSVASSSDQPQHF

v_call: TRBV9
d_call: -
clone_size: -
j_call: TRBJ2-2
cdr3_nt: TGTGCCAGCAGCGTGCCCAGGAATTCGGGAGAGAACACCGGGGAGCTGTTTTTT
cdr3_aa: CASSVPRNSGENTGELFF

v_call: TRBV6-2/TRBV6-3
d_call: TRBD2
clone_size: -
j_call: TRBJ2-7
cdr3_nt: TGTGCCAGCAGTTACTCGCGCCTAGCGGGAGTCGACTCCTACGAGCAGTACTTC
cdr3_aa: CASSYSRLAGVDSYEQYF

v_call: TRBV6-5
d_call: TRBD2
clone_size: -
j_call: TRBJ2-3
cdr3_nt: TGTGCCAGCAGTTCCACTAGCGTCAGGGCAGATACGCAGTATTTT
cdr3_aa: CASSSTSVRADTQYF

v_call: TRBV18
d_call: -
clone_size: -
j_call: TRBJ2-6
cdr3_nt: TGTGCCAGCTCACCACGGTCGGGTTCTGGGGCCAACGTCCTGACTTTC
cdr3_aa: CASSPRSGSGANVLTF

v_call: TRBV4-2
d_call: -
clone_size: -
j_call: TRBJ1-4
cdr3_nt: TGTGCCAGCAGCCAAGACTCCCTTGGAAAACTGTTTTTT
cdr3_aa: CASSQDSLGKLFF

v_call: TRBV30
d_call: -
clone_size: -
j_call: TRBJ1-1
cdr3_nt: TGTGCCTGGAGTTGGGGGGCAGCGAACACTGAAGCTTTCTTT
cdr3_aa: CAWSWGAANTEAFF

v_call: TRBV10-3
d_call: -
clone_size: -
j_call: TRBJ1-1
cdr3_nt: TGTGCCATCAGTGAGTCACAAGGGCACGGGACTGAAGCTTTCTTT
cdr3_aa: CAISESQGHGTEAFF

v_call: TRBV21-1
d_call: -
clone_size: -
j_call: TRBJ2-1
cdr3_nt: TGTGCCAGCAGCACCCTCTGGGATGAGCAGTTCTTC
cdr3_aa: CASSTLWDEQFF

v_call: TRBV19
d_call: TRBD1
clone_size: -
j_call: TRBJ1-2
cdr3_nt: TGTGCCAGTAGTGGGGTCCTTGGGACAGCCTATGGCTACACCTTC
cdr3_aa: CASSGVLGTAYGYTF

v_call: TRBV6-2/TRBV6-3
d_call: -
clone_size: -
j_call: TRBJ1-2
cdr3_nt: TGTGCCAGCAGTTGGGGGGTCGCCTATGGCTACACCTTC
cdr3_aa: CASSWGVAYGYTF

v_call: TRBV19
d_call: -
clone_size: -
j_call: TRBJ1-5
cdr3_nt: TGTGCCACAACTAACCGGGTGAATCAGCCCCAGCATTTT
cdr3_aa: CATTNRVNQPQHF

v_call: TRBV9
d_call: -
clone_size: -
j_call: TRBJ2-3
cdr3_nt: TGTGCCAGCAGCGTAGCTATTCACGGGGTAGGAGATTATACGCAGTATTTT
cdr3_aa: CASSVAIHGVGDYTQYF

v_call: TRBV27
d_call: -
clone_size: -
j_call: TRBJ2-7
cdr3_nt: TGTGCCAGCAGTTTACTTGGGGTACCCGACGAGCAGTACTTC
cdr3_aa: CASSLLGVPDEQYF

v_call: TRBV3-1/TRBV3-2
d_call: -
clone_size: -
j_call: TRBJ1-1
cdr3_nt: TGTGCCAGCAGCCCACCTAAACTGCGGACTGAAGCTTTCTTT
cdr3_aa: CASSPPKLRTEAFF

v_call: TRBV9
d_call: -
clone_size: -
j_call: TRBJ2-5
cdr3_nt: TGTGCCAGCAGCCCCAGTGGAGGGGGCCAAGAGACCCAGTACTTC
cdr3_aa: CASSPSGGGQETQYF